The sequence of this TCR beta chain was determined in a study of T cell changes during pregnancy in multiple sclerosis. The method was immunoSEQ multiplex PCR; TCRdb's version includes in-frame clones alone and lacks a portion of them. The repertoire consists of about 61,000 clones, with 75% to 90% occurring once and the leading ten covering roughly 0.82%. The CDR3 runs to 13 residues. V dropped 5 bases and J dropped 8; count of bases not matched to a gene: 7. Germline V gene lookup returns CDR1 MNHEY and CDR2 SVGAGI. This clone was counted once. The chain carries TRBV6-5 and TRBJ1-2, with 8 positions matching TRBD1. The origin of this receptor is a female donor in good health, enrolled as a control in a pregnancy study. Here the sequenced sample was peripheral blood, taken in the first trimester of pregnancy. CDR3 DNA sequence: TGTGCCAGCAGTCTCACAGGGGGAGGCGGCTACACCTTC. Translated: CASSLTGGGGYTF.